This T cell receptor (beta chain) was captured by sequencing in a study of post-analysis software for immune sequencing data. Points on this clonotype: Its cognate antigen is unknown. The germline gene is not matched at one end of the junction; a read error may be the cause.

Sequencing libraries made from TCR beta cDNA carried unique molecular identifiers. MiXCR, applied by TCRdb to the PCR reads, yields one record per CDR3 protein. The sample records about 430,000 distinct CDR3 sequences, approximately 37% being singletons. Overall study results and limits: Versus controls, multiple sclerosis patients showed significantly lower diversity (normalized Chao1). Patients carried five TRBV segments more frequently than controls did, and TRBV5-6, TRBV5-1 and TRBV20-1 were among them.

CDR1 is SGHRS, CDR2 YFSETQ, per germline. There are 15 residues in the CDR3. The sequence derives from a girl under 10 years old with multiple sclerosis. Source material: blood. V usage is TRBV5-1 and J usage is TRBJ1-2; possibly TRBD1 for D (5 bases). This CDR3 is CASSYPGWFNYDYTF. CDR3 sequence (DNA): TGCGCCAGCAGCTACCCAGGGTGGTTTAACTATGACTACACCTTC.